This TCR beta chain stems from a study of blood T cells in healthy people across ages. Then a second PCR, running roughly 7 to 11 cycles, was carried out with a sample-barcoded 5' primer and a J-beta primer mix. A 12-random-nucleotide template-switch adaptor tagged each cDNA molecule. One entry per CDR3 protein results from TCRdb running MiXCR on the 5' RACE reads. The sample consists of more than 1.4 million distinct CDR3 sequences, 42% of them appearing once. With regard to this clonotype: Its target is not known.

Overall study findings and caveats: Diversity was higher, and naive CD4+ cells more numerous, in long-lived donors than in aged donors.

This clonotype was obtained from a woman younger than 35 in good health. The sequencing sample was made of blood.

CDR3 residues: CSAESPLVAVETQYF. As DNA, the CDR3 is TGCAGTGCTGAGTCCCCGTTGGTAGCTGTAGAGACCCAGTACTTC. V gene TRBV20-1 combines with J gene TRBJ2-4; D remains unclear. Near its end, the DNA agrees better with TRBJ2-5, so the J call may be wrong. The V gene's germline CDR1 is DFQATT and CDR2 SNEGSKA (reference sequence). CDR3 length: 15 amino acids.